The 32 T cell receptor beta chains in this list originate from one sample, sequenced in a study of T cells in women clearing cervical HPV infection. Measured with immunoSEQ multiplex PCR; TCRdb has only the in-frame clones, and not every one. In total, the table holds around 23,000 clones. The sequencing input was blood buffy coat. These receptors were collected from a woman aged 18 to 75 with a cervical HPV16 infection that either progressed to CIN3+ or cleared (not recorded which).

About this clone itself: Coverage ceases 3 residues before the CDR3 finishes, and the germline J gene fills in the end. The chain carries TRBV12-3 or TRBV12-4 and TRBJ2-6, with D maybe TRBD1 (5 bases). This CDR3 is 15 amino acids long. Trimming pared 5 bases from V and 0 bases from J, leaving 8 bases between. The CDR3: CASSETGSGANVLTF. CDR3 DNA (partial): TGTGCCAGCAGTGAAACAGGCTCTGGGGCCAACGTC.

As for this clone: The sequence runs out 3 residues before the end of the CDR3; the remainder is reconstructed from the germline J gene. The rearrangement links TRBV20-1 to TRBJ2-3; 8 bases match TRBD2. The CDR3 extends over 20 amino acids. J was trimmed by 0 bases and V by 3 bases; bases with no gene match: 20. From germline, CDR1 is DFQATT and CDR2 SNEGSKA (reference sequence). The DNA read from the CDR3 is TGCAGTGCTAGGTTACTAGTTAGTAGCGGGAAGCCCGCTAGCACAGATACG. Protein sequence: CSARLLVSSGKPASTDT. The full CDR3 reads CSARLLVSSGKPASTDTQYF.

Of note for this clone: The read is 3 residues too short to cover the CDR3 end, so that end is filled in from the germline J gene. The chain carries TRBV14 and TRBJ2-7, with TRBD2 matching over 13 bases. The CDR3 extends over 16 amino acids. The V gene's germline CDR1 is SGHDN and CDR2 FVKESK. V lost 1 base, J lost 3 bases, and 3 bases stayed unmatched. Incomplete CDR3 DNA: TGTGCCAGCAGCCAAGGACTAGCGGGAGGACTCTACGAG. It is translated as CASSQGLAGGLYE. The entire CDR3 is CASSQGLAGGLYEQYF.

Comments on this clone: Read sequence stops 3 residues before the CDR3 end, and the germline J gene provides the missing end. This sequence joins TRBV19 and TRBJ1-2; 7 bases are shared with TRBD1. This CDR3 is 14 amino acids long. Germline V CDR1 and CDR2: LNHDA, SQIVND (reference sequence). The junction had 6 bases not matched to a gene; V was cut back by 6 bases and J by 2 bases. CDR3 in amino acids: CASSLMTGNYGYTF. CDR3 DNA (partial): TGTGCCAGTAGCCTTATGACAGGGAACTATGGC.

Partial CDR3 DNA: TGTGCCAGCAGCTTAGGGACAGCATTCACTAACTATGGC. It is translated as CASSLGTAFTNYG. The whole CDR3 sequence reads CASSLGTAFTNYGYTF. The rearrangement uses TRBV7-8 and TRBJ1-2; D possibly corresponds to TRBD1 (6 bases). The read finishes 3 residues shy of the CDR3 end, and the germline J gene is used to complete it. Per germline, CDR1 SGHVS and CDR2 FQNEAQ. The CDR3 consists of 16 residues. V was clipped by 1 base and J by 0 bases, with 12 bases between them.

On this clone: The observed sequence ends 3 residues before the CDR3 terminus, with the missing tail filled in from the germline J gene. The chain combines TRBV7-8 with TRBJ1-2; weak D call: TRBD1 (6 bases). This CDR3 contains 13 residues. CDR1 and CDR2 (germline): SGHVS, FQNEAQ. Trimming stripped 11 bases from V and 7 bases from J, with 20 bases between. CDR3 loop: CAASRGGAGGYTF. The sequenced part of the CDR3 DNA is TGTGCCGCCAGCAGAGGGGGAGCCGGTGGC.

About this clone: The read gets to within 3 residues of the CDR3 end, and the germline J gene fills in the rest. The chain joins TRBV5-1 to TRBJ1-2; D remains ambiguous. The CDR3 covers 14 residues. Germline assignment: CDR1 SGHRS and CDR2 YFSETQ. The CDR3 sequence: CASSLDLNTKGYTF. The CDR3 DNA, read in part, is TGCGCCAGCAGCTTGGACCTCAACACGAAAGGC.

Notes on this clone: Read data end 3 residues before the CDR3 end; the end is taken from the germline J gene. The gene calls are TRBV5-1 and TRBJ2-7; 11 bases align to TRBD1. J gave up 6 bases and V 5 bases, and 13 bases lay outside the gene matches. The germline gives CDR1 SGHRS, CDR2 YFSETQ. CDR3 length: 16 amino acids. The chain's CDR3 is CASSSGQGATSGEQYF. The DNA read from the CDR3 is TGCGCCAGCAGTTCTGGACAGGGGGCCACCTCTGGCGAG.

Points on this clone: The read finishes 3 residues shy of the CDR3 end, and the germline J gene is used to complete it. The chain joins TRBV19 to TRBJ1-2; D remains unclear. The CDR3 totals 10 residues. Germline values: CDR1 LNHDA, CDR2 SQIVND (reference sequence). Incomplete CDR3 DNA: TGTGCCAGTAGTTCGGGGGGC. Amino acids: CASSSGG. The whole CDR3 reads CASSSGGYTF.

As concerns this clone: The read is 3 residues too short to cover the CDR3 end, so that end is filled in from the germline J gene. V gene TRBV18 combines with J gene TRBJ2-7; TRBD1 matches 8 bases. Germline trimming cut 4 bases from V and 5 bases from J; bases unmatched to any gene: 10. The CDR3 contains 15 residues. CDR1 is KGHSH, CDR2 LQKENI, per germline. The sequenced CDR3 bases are TGTGCCAGCTCACTAAAGACAGGGGCCGTCCACGAG. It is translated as CASSLKTGAVHE. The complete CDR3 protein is CASSLKTGAVHEQYF.

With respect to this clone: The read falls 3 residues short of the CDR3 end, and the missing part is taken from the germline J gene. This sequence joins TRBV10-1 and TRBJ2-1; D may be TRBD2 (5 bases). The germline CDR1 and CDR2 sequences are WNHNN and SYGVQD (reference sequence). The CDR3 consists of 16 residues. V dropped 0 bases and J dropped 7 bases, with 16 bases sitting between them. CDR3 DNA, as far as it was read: TGCGCCAGCAGTGAGTCGTCGGGGTTTAATGGGAATGAG. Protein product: CASSESSGFNGNE. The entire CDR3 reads CASSESSGFNGNEQFF.

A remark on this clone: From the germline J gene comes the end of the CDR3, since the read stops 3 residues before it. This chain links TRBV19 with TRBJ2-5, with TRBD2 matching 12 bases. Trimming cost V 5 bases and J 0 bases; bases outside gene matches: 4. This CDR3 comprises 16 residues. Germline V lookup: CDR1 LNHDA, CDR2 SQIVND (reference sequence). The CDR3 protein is CASSFGLAGHQETQYF. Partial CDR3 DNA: TGTGCCAGTAGTTTCGGACTAGCGGGACACCAAGAGACC.

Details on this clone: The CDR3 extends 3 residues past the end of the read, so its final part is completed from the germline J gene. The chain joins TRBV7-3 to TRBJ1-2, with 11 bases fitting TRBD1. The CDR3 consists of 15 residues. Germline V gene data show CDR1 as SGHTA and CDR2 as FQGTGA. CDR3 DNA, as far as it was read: TGTGCCAGCAGCTTTGGACAGGGGGCGCATTACGGC. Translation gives CASSFGQGAHYG. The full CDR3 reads CASSFGQGAHYGYTF.

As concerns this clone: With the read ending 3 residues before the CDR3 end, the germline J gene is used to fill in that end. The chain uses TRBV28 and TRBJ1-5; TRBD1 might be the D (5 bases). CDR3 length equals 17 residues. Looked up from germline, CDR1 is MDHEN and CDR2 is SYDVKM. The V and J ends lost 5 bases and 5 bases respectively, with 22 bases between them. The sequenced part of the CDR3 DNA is TGTGCCAGCAGTGAGGCAGGGTTTTATGTAACCGATCAGCCC. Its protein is CASSEAGFYVTDQP. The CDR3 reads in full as CASSEAGFYVTDQPQHF.

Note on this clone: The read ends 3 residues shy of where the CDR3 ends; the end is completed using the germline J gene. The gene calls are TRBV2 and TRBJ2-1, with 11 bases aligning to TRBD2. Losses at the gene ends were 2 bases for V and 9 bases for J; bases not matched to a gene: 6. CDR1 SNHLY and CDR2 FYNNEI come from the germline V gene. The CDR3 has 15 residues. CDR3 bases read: TGTGCCAGCAGTGAAACTAGCGGGAGACATGGTGAG. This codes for CASSETSGRHGE. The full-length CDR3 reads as CASSETSGRHGEQFF.

The sequenced part of the CDR3 DNA is TGTGCCAGCAGGGGACTGACAGATACG. Translation gives CASRGLTDT. The entire CDR3 protein is CASRGLTDTQYF. J is TRBJ2-3 and V is TRBV2, with D possibly TRBD2 on 6 matching bases. The missing CDR3 end, 3 residues past where the read stops, is filled in from the germline J gene. The germline V gene encodes CDR1 SNHLY and CDR2 FYNNEI. There are 12 residues in the CDR3. Trimming pared 6 bases from V and 3 bases from J, leaving 7 bases between.

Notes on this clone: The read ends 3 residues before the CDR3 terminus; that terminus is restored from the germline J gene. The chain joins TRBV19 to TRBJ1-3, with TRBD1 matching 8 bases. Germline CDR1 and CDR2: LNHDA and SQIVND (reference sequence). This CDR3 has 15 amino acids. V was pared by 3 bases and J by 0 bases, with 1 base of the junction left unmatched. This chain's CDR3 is CASSITGGSGNTIYF. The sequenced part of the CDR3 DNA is TGTGCCAGTAGTATTACAGGGGGCTCTGGAAACACC.

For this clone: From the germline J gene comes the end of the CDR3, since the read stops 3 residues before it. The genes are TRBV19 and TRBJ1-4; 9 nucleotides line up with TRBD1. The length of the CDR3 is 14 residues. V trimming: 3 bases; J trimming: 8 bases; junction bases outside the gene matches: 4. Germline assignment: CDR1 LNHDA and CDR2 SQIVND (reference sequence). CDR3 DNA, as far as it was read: TGTGCCAGTAGTATGGGGACAGGGCGCGAAAAA. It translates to CASSMGTGREK. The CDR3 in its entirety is CASSMGTGREKLFF.

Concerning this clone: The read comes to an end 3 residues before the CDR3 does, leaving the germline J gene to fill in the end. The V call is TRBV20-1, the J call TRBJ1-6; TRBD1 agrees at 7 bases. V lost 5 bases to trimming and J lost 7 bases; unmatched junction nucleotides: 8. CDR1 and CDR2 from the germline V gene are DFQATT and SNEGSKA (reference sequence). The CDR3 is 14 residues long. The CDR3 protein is CSAPRTGSNSPLHF. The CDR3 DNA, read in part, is TGCAGTGCTCCTCGGACAGGCAGCAATTCACCC.

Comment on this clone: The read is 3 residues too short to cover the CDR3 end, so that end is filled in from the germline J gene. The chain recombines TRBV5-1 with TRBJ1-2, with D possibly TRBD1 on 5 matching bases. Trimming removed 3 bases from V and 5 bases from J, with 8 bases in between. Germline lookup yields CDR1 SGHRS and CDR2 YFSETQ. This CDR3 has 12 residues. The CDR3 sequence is CASSSTAYGYTF. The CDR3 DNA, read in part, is TGCGCCAGCAGCTCGACAGCTTATGGC.

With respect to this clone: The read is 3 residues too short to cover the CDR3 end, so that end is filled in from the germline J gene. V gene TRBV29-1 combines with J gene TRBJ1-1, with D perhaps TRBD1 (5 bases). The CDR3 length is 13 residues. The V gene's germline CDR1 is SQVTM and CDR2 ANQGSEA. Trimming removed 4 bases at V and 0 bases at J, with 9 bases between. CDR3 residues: CSVARAMNTEAFF. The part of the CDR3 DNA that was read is TGCAGCGTTGCCAGGGCCATGAACACTGAA.

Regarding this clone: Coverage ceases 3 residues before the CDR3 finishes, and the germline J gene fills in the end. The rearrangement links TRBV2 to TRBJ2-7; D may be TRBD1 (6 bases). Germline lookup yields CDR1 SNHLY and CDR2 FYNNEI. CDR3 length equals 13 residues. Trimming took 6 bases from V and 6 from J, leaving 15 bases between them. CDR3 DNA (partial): TGTGCCAGCAGCGATACAACAGGGTCCGAG. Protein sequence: CASSDTTGSE. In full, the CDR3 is CASSDTTGSEQYF.

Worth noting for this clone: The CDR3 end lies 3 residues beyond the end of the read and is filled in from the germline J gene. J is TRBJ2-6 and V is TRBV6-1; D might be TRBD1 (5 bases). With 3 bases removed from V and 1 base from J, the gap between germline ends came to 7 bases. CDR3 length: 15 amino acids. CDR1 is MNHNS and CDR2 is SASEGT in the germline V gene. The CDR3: CASSDQGSGANVLTF. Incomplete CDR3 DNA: TGTGCCAGCAGTGACCAGGGTTCTGGGGCCAACGTC.

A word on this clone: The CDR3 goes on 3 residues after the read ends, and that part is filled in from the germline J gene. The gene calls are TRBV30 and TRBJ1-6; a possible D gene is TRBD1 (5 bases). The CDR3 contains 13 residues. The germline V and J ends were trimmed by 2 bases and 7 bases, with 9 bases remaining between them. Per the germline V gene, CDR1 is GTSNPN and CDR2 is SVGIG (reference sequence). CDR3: CAWSSGVNSPLHF. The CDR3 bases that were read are TGTGCCTGGAGTTCGGGGGTCAATTCACCC.

The CDR3 region is CASSPLPRGEPYNDYTF. The CDR3 bases that were read are TGTGCCAGCTCACCACTGCCTCGGGGAGAACCTTACAATGAC. This chain joins TRBV18 and TRBJ1-2; D gene ambiguous. Coverage ceases 3 residues before the CDR3 finishes, and the germline J gene fills in the end. The germline gives CDR1 KGHSH, CDR2 LQKENI. The CDR3 is 17 amino acids.

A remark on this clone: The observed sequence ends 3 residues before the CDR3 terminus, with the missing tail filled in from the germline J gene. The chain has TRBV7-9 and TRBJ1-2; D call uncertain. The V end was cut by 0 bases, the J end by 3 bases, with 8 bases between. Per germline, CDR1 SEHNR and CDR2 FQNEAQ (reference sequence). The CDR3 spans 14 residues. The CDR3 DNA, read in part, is TGTGCCAGCAGCTTAGCGATAGAGTACTATGGC. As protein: CASSLAIEYYG. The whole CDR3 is CASSLAIEYYGYTF.

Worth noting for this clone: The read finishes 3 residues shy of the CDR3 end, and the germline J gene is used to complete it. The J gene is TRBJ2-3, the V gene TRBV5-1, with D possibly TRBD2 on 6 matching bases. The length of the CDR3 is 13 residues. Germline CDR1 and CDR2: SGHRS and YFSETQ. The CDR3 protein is CASSNEGAGTQYF. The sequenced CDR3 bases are TGCGCCAGCAGCAACGAGGGTGCGGGGACG. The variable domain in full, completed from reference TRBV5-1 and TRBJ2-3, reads KAGVTQTPRYLIKTRGQQVTLSCSPISGHRSVSWYQQTPGQGLQFLFEYFSETQRNKGNFPGRFSGRQFSNSRSEMNVSTLELGDSALYLCASSNEGAGTQYFGPGTRLTVL.

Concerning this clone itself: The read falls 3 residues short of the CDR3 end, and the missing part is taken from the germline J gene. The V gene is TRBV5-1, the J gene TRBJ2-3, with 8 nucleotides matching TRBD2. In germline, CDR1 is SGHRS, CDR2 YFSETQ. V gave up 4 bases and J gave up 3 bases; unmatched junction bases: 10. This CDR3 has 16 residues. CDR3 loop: CASSIRGGGTTDTQYF. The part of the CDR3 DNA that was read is TGCGCCAGCAGCATCCGGGGCGGGGGGACTACAGATACG.

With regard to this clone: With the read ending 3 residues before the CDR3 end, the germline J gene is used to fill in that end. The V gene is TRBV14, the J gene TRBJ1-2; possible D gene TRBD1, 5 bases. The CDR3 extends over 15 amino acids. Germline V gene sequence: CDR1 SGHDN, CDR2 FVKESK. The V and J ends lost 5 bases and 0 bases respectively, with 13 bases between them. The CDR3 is CASSAQPGSNYGYTF. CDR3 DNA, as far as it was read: TGTGCCAGCAGCGCTCAGCCAGGGTCTAACTATGGC.

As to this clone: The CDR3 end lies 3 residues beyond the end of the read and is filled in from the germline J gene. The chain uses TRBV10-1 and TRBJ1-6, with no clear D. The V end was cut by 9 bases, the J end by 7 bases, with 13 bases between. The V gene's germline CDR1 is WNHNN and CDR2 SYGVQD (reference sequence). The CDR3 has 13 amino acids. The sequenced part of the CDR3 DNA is TGCGCCAGTCAGATTACTATGAATTCACCC. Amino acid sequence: CASQITMNSP. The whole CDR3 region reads CASQITMNSPLHF.

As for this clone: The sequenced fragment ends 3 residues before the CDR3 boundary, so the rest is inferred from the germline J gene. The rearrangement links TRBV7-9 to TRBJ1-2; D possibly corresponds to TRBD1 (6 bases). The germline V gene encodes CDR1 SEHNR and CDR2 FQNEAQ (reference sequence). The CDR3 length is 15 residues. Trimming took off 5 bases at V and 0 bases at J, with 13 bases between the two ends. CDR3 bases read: TGTGCCAGCAGCACCGGGACAAAGGCTAACTATGGC. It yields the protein CASSTGTKANYG. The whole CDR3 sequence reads CASSTGTKANYGYTF.

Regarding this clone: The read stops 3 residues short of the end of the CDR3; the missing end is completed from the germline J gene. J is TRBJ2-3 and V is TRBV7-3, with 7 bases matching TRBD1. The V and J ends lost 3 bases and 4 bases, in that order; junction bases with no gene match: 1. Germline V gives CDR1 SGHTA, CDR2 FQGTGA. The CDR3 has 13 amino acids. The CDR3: CASSFGTADTQYF. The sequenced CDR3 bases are TGTGCCAGCAGCTTCGGGACAGCAGATACG. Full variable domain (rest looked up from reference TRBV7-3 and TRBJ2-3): GAGVSQTPSNKVTEKGKYVELRCDPISGHTALYWYRQSLGQGPEFLIYFQGTGAADDSGLPNDRFFAVRPEGSVSTLKIQRTERGDSAVYLCASSFGTADTQYFGPGTRLTVL.